The present TCR beta chain was sequenced within a study of blood T cell repertoires in COVID-19. Looking at the study overall: Italy, Spain and the United States were the sources of the convalescent and acute COVID-19 samples. T cells, B-cell-depleted T cells, or PBMCs supplied cDNA or gDNA.

Only in-frame clones appear in the TCRdb table, and some are missing; sequencing was by immunoSEQ multiplex PCR. Here the sample spans some 190,000 clones, 81% being singletons. The Seattle patients, enrolled during active infection, were followed longitudinally. V was pared by 6 bases and J by 7 bases, with 6 bases of the junction left unmatched. The CDR3 totals 12 residues. Germline V gives CDR1 SQVTM, CDR2 ANQGSEA. The specimen sequenced was peripheral blood. The rearrangement uses TRBV29-1 and TRBJ2-1, with 7 bases identical to TRBD2. The sequence derives from a woman aged 40-49 years with COVID-19, enrolled during active disease. Here the CDR3 DNA reads TGCAGCGTCCCAACACTAGCGAATGAGCAGTTCTTC. The encoded protein is CSVPTLANEQFF.